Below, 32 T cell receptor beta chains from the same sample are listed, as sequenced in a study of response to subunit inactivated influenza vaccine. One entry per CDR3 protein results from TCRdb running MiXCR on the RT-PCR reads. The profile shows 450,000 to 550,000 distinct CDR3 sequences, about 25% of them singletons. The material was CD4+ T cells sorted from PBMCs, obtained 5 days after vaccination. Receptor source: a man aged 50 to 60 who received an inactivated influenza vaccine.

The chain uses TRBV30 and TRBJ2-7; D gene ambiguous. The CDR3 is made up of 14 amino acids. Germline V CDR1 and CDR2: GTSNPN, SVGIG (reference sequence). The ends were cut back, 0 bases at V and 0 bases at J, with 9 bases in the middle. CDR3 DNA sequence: TGTGCCTGGAGTGTCTCCGGGTTCTCCTACGAGCAGTACTTC. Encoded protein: CAWSVSGFSYEQYF.

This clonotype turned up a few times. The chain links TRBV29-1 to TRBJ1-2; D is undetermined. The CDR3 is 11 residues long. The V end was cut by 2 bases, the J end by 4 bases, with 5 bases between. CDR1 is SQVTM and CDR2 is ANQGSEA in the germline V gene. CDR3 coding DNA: TGCAGCGTTGAATTGATCTATGGCTACACCTTC. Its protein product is CSVELIYGYTF.

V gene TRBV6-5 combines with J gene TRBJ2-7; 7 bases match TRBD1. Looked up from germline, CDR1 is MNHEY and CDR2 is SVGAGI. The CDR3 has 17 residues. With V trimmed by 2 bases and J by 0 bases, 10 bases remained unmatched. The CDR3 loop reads CASSYRRTGQSSYEQYF. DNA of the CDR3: TGTGCCAGCAGTTACAGGAGGACAGGCCAGAGCTCCTACGAGCAGTACTTC.

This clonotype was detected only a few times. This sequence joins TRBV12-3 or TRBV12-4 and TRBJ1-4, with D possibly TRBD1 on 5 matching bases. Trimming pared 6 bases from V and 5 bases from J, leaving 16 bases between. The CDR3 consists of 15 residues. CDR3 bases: TGTGCCAGCAGCCGAAGGACGGGGGGGAATGAAAAACTGTTTTTT. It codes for CASSRRTGGNEKLFF.

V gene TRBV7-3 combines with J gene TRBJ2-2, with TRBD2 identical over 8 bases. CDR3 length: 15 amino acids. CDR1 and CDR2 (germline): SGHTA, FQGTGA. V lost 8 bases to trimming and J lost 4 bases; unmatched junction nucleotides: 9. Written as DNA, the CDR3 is TGTGCCAGCGCACGCGGGGGGCGCGGCACCGGGGAGCTGTTTTTT. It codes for CASARGGRGTGELFF. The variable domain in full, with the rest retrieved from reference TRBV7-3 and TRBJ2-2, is GAGVSQTPSNKVTEKGKYVELRCDPISGHTALYWYRQSLGQGPEFLIYFQGTGAADDSGLPNDRFFAVRPEGSVSTLKIQRTERGDSAVYLCASARGGRGTGELFFGEGSRLTVL.

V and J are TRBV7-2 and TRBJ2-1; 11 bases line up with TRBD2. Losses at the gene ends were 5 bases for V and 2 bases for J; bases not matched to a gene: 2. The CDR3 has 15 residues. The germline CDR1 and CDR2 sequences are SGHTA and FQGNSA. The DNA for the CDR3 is TGTGCCAGCAGCATGACTAGCGGGACCTACAATGAGCAGTTCTTC. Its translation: CASSMTSGTYNEQFF. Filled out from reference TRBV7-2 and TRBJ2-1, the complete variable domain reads GAGVSQSPSNKVTEKGKDVELRCDPISGHTALYWYRQSLGQGLEFLIYFQGNSAPDKSGLPSDRFSAERTGGSVSTLTIQRTQQEDSAVYLCASSMTSGTYNEQFFGPGTRLTVL.

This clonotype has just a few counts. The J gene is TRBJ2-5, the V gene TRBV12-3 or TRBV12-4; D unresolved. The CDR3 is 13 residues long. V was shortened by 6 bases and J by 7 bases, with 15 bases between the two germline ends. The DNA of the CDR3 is TGTGCCAGCAGCCCCGAGGAGACGGGGACCCAGTACTTC. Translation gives CASSPEETGTQYF.

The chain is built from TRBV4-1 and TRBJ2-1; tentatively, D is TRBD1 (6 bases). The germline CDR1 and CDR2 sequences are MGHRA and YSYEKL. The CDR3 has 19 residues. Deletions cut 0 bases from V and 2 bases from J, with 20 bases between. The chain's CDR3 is CASSQDETGWLGTYNEQFF. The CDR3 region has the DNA TGCGCCAGCAGCCAAGACGAAACAGGGTGGTTGGGGACCTACAATGAGCAGTTCTTC.

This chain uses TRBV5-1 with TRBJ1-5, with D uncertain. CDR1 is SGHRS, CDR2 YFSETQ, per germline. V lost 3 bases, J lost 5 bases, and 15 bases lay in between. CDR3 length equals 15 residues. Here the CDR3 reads CASSSSPGHDQPQHF. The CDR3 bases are TGCGCCAGCAGCTCCTCGCCGGGTCATGATCAGCCCCAGCATTTT.

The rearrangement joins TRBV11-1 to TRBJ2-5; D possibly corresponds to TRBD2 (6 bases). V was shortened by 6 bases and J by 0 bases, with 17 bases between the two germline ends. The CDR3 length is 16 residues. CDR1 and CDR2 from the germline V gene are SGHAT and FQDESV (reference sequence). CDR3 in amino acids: CASRPGEGRYQETQYF. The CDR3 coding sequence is TGTGCCAGCAGGCCGGGAGAGGGGCGGTACCAAGAGACCCAGTACTTC.

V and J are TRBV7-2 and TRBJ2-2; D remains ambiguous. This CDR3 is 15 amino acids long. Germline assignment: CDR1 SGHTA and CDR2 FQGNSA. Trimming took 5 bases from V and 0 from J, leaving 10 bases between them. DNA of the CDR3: TGTGCCAGCAGCCCCCAGCTGGCGAACACCGGGGAGCTGTTTTTT. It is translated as CASSPQLANTGELFF.

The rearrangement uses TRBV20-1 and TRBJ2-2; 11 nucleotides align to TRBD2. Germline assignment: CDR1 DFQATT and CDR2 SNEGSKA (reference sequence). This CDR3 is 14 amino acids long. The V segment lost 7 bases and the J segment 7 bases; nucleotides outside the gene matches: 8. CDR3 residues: CSGLAGGSSGELFF. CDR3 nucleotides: TGCAGTGGCCTAGCGGGGGGAAGTAGCGGGGAGCTGTTTTTT.

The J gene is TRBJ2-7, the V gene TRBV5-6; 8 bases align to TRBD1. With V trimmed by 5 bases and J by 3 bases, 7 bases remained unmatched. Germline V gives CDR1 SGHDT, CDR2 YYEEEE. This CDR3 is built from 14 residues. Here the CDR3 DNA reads TGTGCCAGCAGACTCGGACAGGGTTACTACGAGCAGTACTTC. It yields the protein CASRLGQGYYEQYF.

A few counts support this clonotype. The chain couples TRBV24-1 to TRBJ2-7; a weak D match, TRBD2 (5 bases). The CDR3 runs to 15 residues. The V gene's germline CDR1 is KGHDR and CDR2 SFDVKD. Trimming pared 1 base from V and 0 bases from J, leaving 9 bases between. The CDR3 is CATSDFTGSSYEQYF. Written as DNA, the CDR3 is TGTGCCACCAGTGATTTTACGGGAAGCTCCTACGAGCAGTACTTC.

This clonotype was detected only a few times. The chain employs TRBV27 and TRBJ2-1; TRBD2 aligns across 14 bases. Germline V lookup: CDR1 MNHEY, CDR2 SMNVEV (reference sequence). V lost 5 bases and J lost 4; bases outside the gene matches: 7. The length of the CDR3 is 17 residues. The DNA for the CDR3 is TGTGCCAGCAGTCTTAGACTAGCGGGGGGGAAATACAATGAGCAGTTCTTC. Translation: CASSLRLAGGKYNEQFF.

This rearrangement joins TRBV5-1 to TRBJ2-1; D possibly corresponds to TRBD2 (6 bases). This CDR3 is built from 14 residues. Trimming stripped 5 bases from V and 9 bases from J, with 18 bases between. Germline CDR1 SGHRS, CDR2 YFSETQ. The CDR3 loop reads CASSRETRYGEQFF. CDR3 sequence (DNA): TGCGCCAGCAGTCGTGAGACTAGATACGGTGAGCAGTTCTTC.

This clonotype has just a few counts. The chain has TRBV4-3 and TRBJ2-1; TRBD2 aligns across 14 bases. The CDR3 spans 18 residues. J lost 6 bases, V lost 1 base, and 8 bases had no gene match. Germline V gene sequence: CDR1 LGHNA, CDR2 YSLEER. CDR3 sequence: CASSQARGTSGRFNEQFF. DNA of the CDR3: TGCGCCAGCAGCCAAGCCCGCGGGACTAGCGGGAGATTCAATGAGCAGTTCTTC.

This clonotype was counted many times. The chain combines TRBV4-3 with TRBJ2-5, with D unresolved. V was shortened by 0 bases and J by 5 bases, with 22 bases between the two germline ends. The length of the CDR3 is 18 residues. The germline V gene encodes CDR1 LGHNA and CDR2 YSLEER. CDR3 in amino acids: CASSQDRGTSGRGETQYF. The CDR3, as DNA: TGCGCCAGCAGCCAAGATAGAGGAACCAGTGGGCGAGGTGAGACCCAGTACTTC.

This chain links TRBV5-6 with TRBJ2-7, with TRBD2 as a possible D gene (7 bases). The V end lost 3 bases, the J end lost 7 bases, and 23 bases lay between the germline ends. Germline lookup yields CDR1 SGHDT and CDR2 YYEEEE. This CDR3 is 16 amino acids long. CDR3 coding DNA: TGTGCCAGCAGCTCCCCGCCAACCGGGGGGCTCTGGGAGCAGTACTTC. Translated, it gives CASSSPPTGGLWEQYF.

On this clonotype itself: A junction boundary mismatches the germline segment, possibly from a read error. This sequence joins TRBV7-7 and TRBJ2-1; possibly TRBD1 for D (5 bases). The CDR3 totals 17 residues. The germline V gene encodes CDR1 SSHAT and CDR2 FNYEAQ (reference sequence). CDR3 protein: CASSFPGSQLSYNEQFF. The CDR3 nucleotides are TGTGCTAGCAGCTTCCCAGGGTCCCAATTATCCTACAATGAGCAGTTCTTC.

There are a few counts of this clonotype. The CDR3 loop is CASSTPGPSTDTQYF. The CDR3 nucleotides are TGTGCCAGCAGTACTCCGGGGCCCAGCACAGATACGCAGTATTTT. The V and J genes are TRBV6-5 and TRBJ2-3; D may be TRBD1 or TRBD2 (5 bases each). V shed 5 bases and J shed 0 bases, with 12 bases lying between them. This CDR3 is 15 amino acids long. The germline V gene encodes CDR1 MNHEY and CDR2 SVGAGI.

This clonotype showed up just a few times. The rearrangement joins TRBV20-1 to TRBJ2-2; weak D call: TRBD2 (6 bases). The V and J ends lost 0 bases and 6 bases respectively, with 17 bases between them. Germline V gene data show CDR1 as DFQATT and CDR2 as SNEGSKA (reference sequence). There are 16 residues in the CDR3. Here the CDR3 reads CSARDGRLGDAGELFF. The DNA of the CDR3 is TGCAGTGCTAGAGATGGGAGGCTTGGGGACGCCGGGGAGCTGTTTTTT.

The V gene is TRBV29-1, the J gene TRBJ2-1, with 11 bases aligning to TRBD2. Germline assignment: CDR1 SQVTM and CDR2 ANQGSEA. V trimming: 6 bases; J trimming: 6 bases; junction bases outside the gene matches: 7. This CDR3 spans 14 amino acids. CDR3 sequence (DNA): TGCAGCGTAACACGACTAGCGGGGCGCAATGAGCAGTTCTTC. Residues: CSVTRLAGRNEQFF.

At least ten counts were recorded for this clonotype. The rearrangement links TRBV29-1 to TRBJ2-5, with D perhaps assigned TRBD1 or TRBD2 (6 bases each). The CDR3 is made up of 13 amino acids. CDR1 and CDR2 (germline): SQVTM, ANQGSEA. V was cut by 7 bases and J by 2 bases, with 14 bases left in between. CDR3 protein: CSAPGAAQETQYF. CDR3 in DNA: TGCAGCGCCCCGGGGGCAGCACAAGAGACCCAGTACTTC.

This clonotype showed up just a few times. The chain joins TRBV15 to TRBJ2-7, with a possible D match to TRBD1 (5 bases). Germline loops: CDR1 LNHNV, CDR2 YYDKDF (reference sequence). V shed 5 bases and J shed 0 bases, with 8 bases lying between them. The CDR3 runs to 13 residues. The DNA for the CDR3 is TGTGCCACCAGCCTGGACAACTCCTACGAGCAGTACTTC. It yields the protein CATSLDNSYEQYF. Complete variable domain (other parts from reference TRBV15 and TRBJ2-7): DAMVIQNPRYQVTQFGKPVTLSCSQTLNHNVMYWYQQKSSQAPKLLFHYYDKDFNNEADTPDNFQSRRPNTSFCFLDIRSPGLGDTAMYLCATSLDNSYEQYFGPGTRLTVT.

The CDR3 bases are TGTGCCAGCCGAACAAGCGGGGGGATTCGAGAGACCCAGTACTTC. It specifies CASRTSGGIRETQYF. V and J are TRBV6-2 or TRBV6-3 and TRBJ2-5; 9 positions agree with TRBD2. Trimming took 8 bases from V and 4 from J; bases not matched to a gene: 11. Germline-derived CDR1 and CDR2 are MNHEY and SVGEGT. The CDR3 has 15 amino acids.

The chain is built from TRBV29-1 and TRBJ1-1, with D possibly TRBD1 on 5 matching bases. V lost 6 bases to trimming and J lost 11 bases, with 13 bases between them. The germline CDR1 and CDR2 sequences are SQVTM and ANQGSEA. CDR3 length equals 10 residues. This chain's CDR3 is CSVGAEGAFF. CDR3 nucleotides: TGCAGCGTCGGGGCCGAAGGGGCTTTCTTT.

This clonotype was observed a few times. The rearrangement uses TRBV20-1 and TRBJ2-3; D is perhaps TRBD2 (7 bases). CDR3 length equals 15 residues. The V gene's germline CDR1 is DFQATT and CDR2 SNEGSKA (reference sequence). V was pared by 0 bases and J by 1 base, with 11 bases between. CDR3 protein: CSARDLGGGTDTQYF. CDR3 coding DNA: TGCAGTGCTAGAGATTTAGGGGGGGGCACAGATACGCAGTATTTT.

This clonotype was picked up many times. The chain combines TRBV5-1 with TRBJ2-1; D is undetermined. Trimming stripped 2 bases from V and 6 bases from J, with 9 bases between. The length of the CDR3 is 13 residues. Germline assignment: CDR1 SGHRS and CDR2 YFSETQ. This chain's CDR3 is CASSLLASNEQFF. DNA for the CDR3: TGCGCCAGCAGCTTATTAGCATCCAATGAGCAGTTCTTC.

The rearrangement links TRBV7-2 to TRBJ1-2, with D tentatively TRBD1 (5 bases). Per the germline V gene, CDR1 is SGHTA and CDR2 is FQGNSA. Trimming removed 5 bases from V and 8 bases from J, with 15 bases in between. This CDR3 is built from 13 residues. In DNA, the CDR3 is TGTGCCAGCAGCCATACAGGTGGAAAAGGCTACACCTTC. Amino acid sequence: CASSHTGGKGYTF.

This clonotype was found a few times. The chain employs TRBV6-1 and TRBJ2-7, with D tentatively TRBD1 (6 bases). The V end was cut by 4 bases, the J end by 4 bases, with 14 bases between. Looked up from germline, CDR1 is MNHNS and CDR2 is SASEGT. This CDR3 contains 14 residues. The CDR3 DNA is TGTGCCAGCAGTGTCGGGACAACTATTTACGAGCAGTACTTC. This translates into CASSVGTTIYEQYF.

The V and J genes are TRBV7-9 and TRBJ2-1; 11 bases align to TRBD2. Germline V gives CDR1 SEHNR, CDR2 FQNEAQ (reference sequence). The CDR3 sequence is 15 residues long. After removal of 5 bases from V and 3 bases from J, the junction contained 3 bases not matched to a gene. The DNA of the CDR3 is TGTGCCAGCAGCCCGGGACTAGCGGTCTACAATGAGCAGTTCTTC. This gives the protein CASSPGLAVYNEQFF.